The T cell receptor beta chain under discussion was sequenced for a study of cytomegalovirus exposure and HLA in healthy donors. PCR primers comprised 60 Vbeta and 13 Jbeta primers. TCRdb's copy holds only in-frame clones and misses some; the assay was immunoSEQ multiplex PCR. The sample has under 200,000 clones, over 75% seen once. The germline gives CDR1 GTSNPN, CDR2 SVGIG (reference sequence). CDR3 length: 15 amino acids. The V segment lost 4 bases and the J segment 0 bases; nucleotides outside the gene matches: 7. The clonotype was recovered from a female donor in good health and CMV-seronegative. Sequencing used PBMCs. J is TRBJ2-3 and V is TRBV30, with 7 bases that match TRBD2. CDR3 sequence (DNA): TGTGCCTGGACCCCCGGGAGGACTAGCACAGATACGCAGTATTTT. This gives the protein CAWTPGRTSTDTQYF.